Included here is one TCR beta chain sequence, with context. Its cognate antigen is unknown. The whole isolated RNA underwent reverse transcription, so sequencing captured expressed TCRB transcripts. An average of approximately 4 million reads was obtained for naive, central memory and regulatory T cell samples. Only in-frame clones appear in the TCRdb table, and some are missing; sequencing was by immunoSEQ multiplex PCR. The sample shows 450,000 or so clones, about an eighth of them seen only once. This sample was included in a study of beta chain features in type 1 diabetes. Study results and limitations: More deletions and fewer insertions at VDJ junctions were found in patients with type 1 diabetes. The influence of HLA type on TCRB rearrangement stayed undetermined.

The sequence was obtained from a woman aged 18 to 35 in good health. Sequencing was performed on naive CD4+ T cells from blood.

The CDR3 nucleotides are TGTGCCAGCAGCTTAGCACAGGGCAATCAGCCCCAGCATTTT. Its protein is CASSLAQGNQPQHF. The rearrangement uses TRBV7-2 and TRBJ1-5; the D gene is possibly TRBD1 (5 bases). The CDR3 has 14 residues. Trimming stripped 0 bases from V and 2 bases from J, with 5 bases between. The germline V gene has CDR1 SGHTA and CDR2 FQGNSA.